This T cell receptor (beta chain) was sequenced in a study of blood T cell repertoires in COVID-19. Across the whole study: Whether acute or convalescent, the COVID-19 samples came from the United States, Italy and Spain. The analysed material was cDNA or gDNA that came from T cells, B-cell-depleted T cells, or PBMCs.

Original analysis: Estimates of nucleated cell counts were drawn from the amplification of reference gene primers. The protocol was immunoSEQ multiplex PCR, while the TCRdb copy is restricted to in-frame clones and leaves out a portion. V and J calls and clone size are given by that table; D and trimming were obtained from the DNA. The repertoire includes about 190,000 clones, roughly four fifths of them detected once, and about 6% sits in the top ten. With 4 bases removed from V and 1 base from J, the gap between germline ends came to 12 bases. The CDR3 spans 15 residues. Germline loops: CDR1 SGHRS, CDR2 YFSETQ.

The chain uses TRBV5-1 and TRBJ1-5; a possible D gene is TRBD1 (6 bases). The specimen sequenced was peripheral blood. The receptor was isolated from a woman in her forties with acute or convalescent COVID-19. In DNA form, the CDR3 reads TGCGCCAGCAGCCCAAGCACAGGGAGCAATCAGCCCCAGCATTTT. This codes for CASSPSTGSNQPQHF. Using reference TRBV5-1 and TRBJ1-5 for the parts outside the CDR3, the full variable domain is KAGVTQTPRYLIKTRGQQVTLSCSPISGHRSVSWYQQTPGQGLQFLFEYFSETQRNKGNFPGRFSGRQFSNSRSEMNVSTLELGDSALYLCASSPSTGSNQPQHFGDGTRLSIL.